This is a list of T cell receptor beta chains from one sample in a study of blood T cell repertoires in COVID-19. Clones were sequenced by immunoSEQ multiplex PCR, and TCRdb holds only the in-frame ones, with some missing. The repertoire includes more than 200,000 clones, under 90% of them detected once, and less than 2% sits in the top ten. Sequencing was performed on PBMCs or T cells enriched from blood (not recorded which). These receptors were collected from a man in his forties who had recovered from COVID-19. Both conserved end residues are part of each CDR3. The order of the fields is V gene, J gene, CDR3 protein.

v_call: TRBV30; j_call: TRBJ1-2; cdr3_aa: CAWSFTDRRSYGYTF
v_call: TRBV6-5; j_call: TRBJ2-7; cdr3_aa: CASSSSGVSYEQYF
v_call: TRBV3-1/TRBV3-2; j_call: TRBJ1-2; cdr3_aa: CASSQAAIANYGYTF
v_call: TRBV27; j_call: TRBJ2-3; cdr3_aa: CASGTVLAGGSDTQYF
v_call: TRBV10-3; j_call: TRBJ1-2; cdr3_aa: CAIGKQGANTYGYTF
v_call: TRBV24-1; j_call: TRBJ1-3; cdr3_aa: CATSDSLGPADWAPGDTIYF
v_call: TRBV11-2; j_call: TRBJ2-7; cdr3_aa: CASSWDRENSEQYF
v_call: TRBV5-1; j_call: TRBJ2-3; cdr3_aa: CASSLWSGRADTQYF
v_call: TRBV18; j_call: TRBJ2-3; cdr3_aa: CASSPFAGVTDTQYF
v_call: TRBV5-1; j_call: TRBJ2-1; cdr3_aa: CASSLAGGGAHEQFF
v_call: TRBV7-6; j_call: TRBJ2-2; cdr3_aa: CASSPGGGNTGELFF
v_call: TRBV9; j_call: TRBJ1-3; cdr3_aa: CASSGTGVTGNTIYF
v_call: TRBV5-1; j_call: TRBJ1-2; cdr3_aa: CASTFGVDGYGYTF
v_call: TRBV9; j_call: TRBJ2-1; cdr3_aa: CASSERILLLAGEWANEQFF
v_call: TRBV10-3; j_call: TRBJ1-1; cdr3_aa: CAIQGTLNTEAFF
v_call: TRBV3-1/TRBV3-2; j_call: TRBJ1-6; cdr3_aa: CASSQDPWTGSNSPLHF
v_call: TRBV30; j_call: TRBJ2-7; cdr3_aa: CAWSALYEQYF
v_call: TRBV18; j_call: TRBJ2-1; cdr3_aa: CASVRDSNEQFF
v_call: TRBV6-5; j_call: TRBJ2-5; cdr3_aa: CASSTTQGGETQYF
v_call: TRBV19; j_call: TRBJ1-2; cdr3_aa: CASSPGQFRFGYTF
v_call: TRBV3-1/TRBV3-2; j_call: TRBJ2-1; cdr3_aa: CASSPGTSGYNEQFF
v_call: TRBV18; j_call: TRBJ1-1; cdr3_aa: CASSLRSSGDTEAFF
v_call: TRBV7-9; j_call: TRBJ1-6; cdr3_aa: CASSHTGASYNSPLHF
v_call: TRBV10-3; j_call: TRBJ2-5; cdr3_aa: CAIRTGVQETQYF
v_call: TRBV3-1/TRBV3-2; j_call: TRBJ1-5; cdr3_aa: CASSPTQGSHQPQHF
v_call: TRBV5-1; j_call: TRBJ2-1; cdr3_aa: CASSLTTGVYNEQFF
v_call: TRBV5-1; j_call: TRBJ1-3; cdr3_aa: CASSLLQGSSGNTIYF
v_call: TRBV5-1; j_call: TRBJ1-1; cdr3_aa: CASSFPGNTEAFF
v_call: TRBV2; j_call: TRBJ1-5; cdr3_aa: CANSAGSSGNQPQHF
v_call: TRBV6-5; j_call: TRBJ2-7; cdr3_aa: CASRYLYEQYF
v_call: TRBV7-9; j_call: TRBJ1-5; cdr3_aa: CASSGQGIQPQHF
v_call: TRBV2; j_call: TRBJ1-5; cdr3_aa: CASSGTDPYGPQHF
v_call: TRBV19; j_call: TRBJ1-1; cdr3_aa: CASWDPPGTGLRGEAFF
v_call: TRBV5-3; j_call: TRBJ1-6; cdr3_aa: CARTDRRFPKSSYNSPLHF
v_call: TRBV19; j_call: TRBJ2-7; cdr3_aa: CASSVGQGYEQYF
v_call: TRBV19; j_call: TRBJ1-4; cdr3_aa: CASSTDREAEKLFF
v_call: TRBV12-2; j_call: TRBJ2-7; cdr3_aa: CASRSPGWSGGTYEQYF
v_call: TRBV3-1/TRBV3-2; j_call: TRBJ2-7; cdr3_aa: CASSQMAEQYF
v_call: TRBV5-1; j_call: TRBJ2-7; cdr3_aa: CASRKTGDEQYF
v_call: TRBV5-1; j_call: TRBJ1-2; cdr3_aa: CASSKGQDYGYTF
v_call: TRBV5-8; j_call: TRBJ2-2; cdr3_aa: CASSLGTVYTGELFF
v_call: TRBV13; j_call: TRBJ1-4; cdr3_aa: CASSTPGAEEKLFF
v_call: TRBV29-1; j_call: TRBJ2-3; cdr3_aa: CSVEALADDTQYF
v_call: TRBV30; j_call: TRBJ2-5; cdr3_aa: CAWSVGGGETQYF
v_call: TRBV27; j_call: TRBJ2-2; cdr3_aa: CASSLRVMGDYGELFF
v_call: TRBV29-1; j_call: TRBJ1-1; cdr3_aa: CSVSGDRGTLNTEAFF